Following are 32 T cell receptor beta chains from one sample sequenced in a study of T cell clonality in common variable immunodeficiency. Some clones are missing from TCRdb's copy, which holds only in-frame ones; the method was immunoSEQ multiplex PCR. This sample has 75,000 to 85,000 clones, each found more than once. Sequencing was done on a sample of peripheral blood mononuclear cells. Receptors were obtained from a person between 18 and 70 years old in good health.

This clone was observed at least ten times. The read ends 3 residues early relative to the CDR3; the germline J gene fills the gap. This rearrangement joins TRBV9 to TRBJ2-7; TRBD2 agrees at 9 bases. The CDR3 has 17 residues. Trimming cost V 0 bases and J 2 bases; bases outside gene matches: 9. The germline gives CDR1 SGDLS, CDR2 YYNGEE. The covered CDR3 bases are TGTGCCAGCAGCGTAGACGCCTTGGGACTAGCTACCTACGAG. It codes for CASSVDALGLATYE. The complete CDR3 protein is CASSVDALGLATYEQYF.

This clone was picked up many times. The sequence runs out 3 residues before the end of the CDR3; the remainder is reconstructed from the germline J gene. This chain connects TRBV19 to TRBJ1-2; D might be TRBD1 (5 bases). Germline CDR1 LNHDA, CDR2 SQIVND (reference sequence). With 0 bases removed from V and 4 bases from J, the gap between germline ends came to 6 bases. This CDR3 is built from 13 residues. Partial CDR3 DNA: TGTGCCAGTAGTATAGAAACAGGCTATGGC. Encoded protein: CASSIETGYG. The whole CDR3 protein is CASSIETGYGYTF.

In this sample, this clone turned up many times. Sequencing ends 3 residues short of the CDR3 end; the germline J gene provides the rest. V and J are TRBV7-2 and TRBJ2-1; weak D call: TRBD1 (6 bases). From germline, CDR1 is SGHTA and CDR2 FQGNSA. Trimming removed 0 bases from V and 4 bases from J, with 13 bases in between. This CDR3 has 16 residues. Partial CDR3 DNA: TGTGCCAGCAGCTTAGCCGGACAGAGTTTTTACAATGAG. It is translated as CASSLAGQSFYNE. The entire CDR3 sequence reads CASSLAGQSFYNEQFF.

This clone was observed many times. The sequenced fragment ends 3 residues before the CDR3 boundary, so the rest is inferred from the germline J gene. V usage is TRBV20-1 and J usage is TRBJ2-7; 9 bases line up with TRBD1. With 5 bases clipped from V and 2 bases from J, the junction kept 4 bases outside the gene matches. The germline gives CDR1 DFQATT, CDR2 SNEGSKA (reference sequence). The CDR3 loop spans 13 amino acids. CDR3 DNA, as far as it was read: TGCAGTGCTGGGACAGGGATGCCCTACGAG. This codes for CSAGTGMPYE. The full CDR3 sequence reads CSAGTGMPYEQYF.

There are many counts of this clone. Coverage ceases 3 residues before the CDR3 finishes, and the germline J gene fills in the end. V is TRBV19 and J is TRBJ2-1, with D maybe TRBD2 (6 bases). Trimming cost V 9 bases and J 0 bases, with 12 bases left between them. This CDR3 spans 14 amino acids. Germline values: CDR1 LNHDA, CDR2 SQIVND (reference sequence). Incomplete CDR3 DNA: TGTGCCAGCAGGGACTGGAGCTCCTACAATGAG. Translation: CASRDWSSYNE. The full CDR3 protein reads CASRDWSSYNEQFF. Filled out from reference TRBV19 and TRBJ2-1, the complete variable domain reads DGGITQSPKYLFRKEGQNVTLSCEQNLNHDAMYWYRQDPGQGLRLIYYSQIVNDFQKGDIAEGYSVSREKKESFPLTVTSAQKNPTAFYLCASRDWSSYNEQFFGPGTRLTVL.

This clone has ten or more counts. The CDR3 is cut off 3 residues early in the read; its end comes from the germline J gene. The genes are TRBV5-6 and TRBJ2-2, with D uncertain. V gave up 4 bases and J gave up 2 bases, with 6 bases separating them. The CDR3 runs 13 residues. Germline CDR1 SGHDT, CDR2 YYEEEE. CDR3 region: CASSPFNTGELFF. The covered CDR3 bases are TGTGCCAGCAGCCCCTTTAACACCGGGGAG.

This clone was seen at least ten times. Coverage ceases 3 residues before the CDR3 finishes, and the germline J gene fills in the end. The V call is TRBV13, the J call TRBJ1-6; perhaps TRBD1 as D (6 bases). This CDR3 comprises 16 residues. V was shortened by 2 bases and J by 3 bases, with 11 bases between the two germline ends. Germline V gene data show CDR1 as PRHDT and CDR2 as FYEKMQ (reference sequence). CDR3: CASSLSAGVYNSPLHF. The part of the CDR3 DNA that was read is TGTGCCAGCAGCTTATCGGCAGGGGTCTATAATTCACCC.

About this clone: The read falls 3 residues short of the CDR3 end, and the missing part is taken from the germline J gene. This sequence joins TRBV7-8 and TRBJ2-7; 8 bases fit TRBD1. Germline V CDR1 and CDR2: SGHVS, FQNEAQ. The J segment lost 1 base and the V segment lost 5 bases, leaving 7 bases of the junction unmatched. The CDR3 is 15 amino acids. The chain's CDR3 is CASSLGQGPSYEQYF. The sequenced part of the CDR3 DNA is TGTGCCAGCAGCCTAGGACAGGGCCCGTCCTACGAG.

This clone was recorded many times. The read ends 3 residues early relative to the CDR3; the germline J gene fills the gap. The chain joins TRBV6-2 or TRBV6-3 to TRBJ2-7; 7 bases match TRBD2. V lost 6 bases and J lost 2; bases outside the gene matches: 10. Germline V gene lookup returns CDR1 MNHEY and CDR2 SVGEGT. This CDR3 region has 15 residues. CDR3 amino acids: CASSPLATSPYEQYF. The DNA read from the CDR3 is TGTGCCAGCAGCCCACTAGCGACTAGTCCCTACGAG.

There are many counts of this clone. The CDR3 is cut off 3 residues early in the read; its end comes from the germline J gene. The chain is built from TRBV6-2 or TRBV6-3 and TRBJ1-1, with no clear D. This CDR3 has 16 residues. Per the germline V gene, CDR1 is MNHEY and CDR2 is SVGEGT. V lost 5 bases and J 0 bases, leaving 16 bases between the germline ends. Here the CDR3 reads CASSLSVLVMNTEAFF. The part of the CDR3 DNA that was read is TGTGCCAGCAGTCTCTCGGTCTTGGTCATGAACACTGAA.

This clone was counted ten times or more. The CDR3 extends 3 residues past the end of the read, so its final part is completed from the germline J gene. The chain links TRBV19 to TRBJ2-6; 10 bases agree with TRBD2. The germline CDR1 and CDR2 sequences are LNHDA and SQIVND (reference sequence). The CDR3 covers 18 residues. V trimming: 3 bases; J trimming: 4 bases; junction bases outside the gene matches: 9. Incomplete CDR3 DNA: TGTGCCAGTAGTATTCTAAGCGGGAGGGCCACGGGGGCCAACGTC. It is translated as CASSILSGRATGANV. The entire CDR3 is CASSILSGRATGANVLTF.

This clone was picked up many times. The CDR3 end is not reached by the read, which stops 3 residues before it; the germline J gene fills it in. This chain connects TRBV9 to TRBJ2-1; 10 bases match TRBD2. This CDR3 contains 15 residues. CDR1 and CDR2 from the germline V gene are SGDLS and YYNGEE. After removal of 2 bases from V and 6 bases from J, the junction contained 5 bases not matched to a gene. The part of the CDR3 DNA that was read is TGTGCCAGCAGCGTGAGCGGGAGGGCCGTCAATGAG. This translates into CASSVSGRAVNE. The entire CDR3 protein reads CASSVSGRAVNEQFF.

This clone was detected many times. The CDR3 end lies 3 residues beyond the end of the read and is filled in from the germline J gene. The chain uses TRBV3-1 (or the pseudogene TRBV3-2) and TRBJ2-5; the match to TRBD2 covers 11 bases. This CDR3 has 15 amino acids. J lost 3 bases, V lost 1 base, and 1 base had no gene match. Germline values: CDR1 LGHDT, CDR2 YNNKEL (reference sequence). CDR3 bases read: TGTGCCAGCAGCCAAGTGGGACTAGCGGAAGAGACC. Protein product: CASSQVGLAEET. The full CDR3 sequence reads CASSQVGLAEETQYF.

This clone was seen repeatedly, ten times or more. The read falls 3 residues short of the CDR3 end, and the missing part is taken from the germline J gene. The rearrangement links TRBV7-2 to TRBJ2-2; 7 bases agree with TRBD2. CDR3 length equals 14 residues. Germline V lookup: CDR1 SGHTA, CDR2 FQGNSA. V dropped 5 bases and J dropped 2; count of bases not matched to a gene: 2. CDR3 bases read: TGTGCCAGCAGCCCGGGACTAAACACCGGGGAG. Residues: CASSPGLNTGE. The entire CDR3 protein is CASSPGLNTGELFF.

This clone was seen many times. Read sequence stops 3 residues before the CDR3 end, and the germline J gene provides the missing end. The gene calls are TRBV5-4 and TRBJ2-4; 10 bases match TRBD1. J lost 3 bases, V lost 2 bases, and 5 bases had no gene match. Per germline, CDR1 SGHNT and CDR2 YYREEE (reference sequence). The length of the CDR3 is 16 residues. Partial CDR3 DNA: TGTGCCAGCAGCTTCCCGGGACAGGGGTTCAAAAACATT. Protein: CASSFPGQGFKNI. The CDR3 reads in full as CASSFPGQGFKNIQYF.

In this sample, this clone turned up many times. The read ends 3 residues shy of where the CDR3 ends; the end is completed using the germline J gene. The chain links TRBV19 to TRBJ2-7; the match to TRBD2 covers 8 bases. With 5 bases clipped from V and 0 bases from J, the junction kept 6 bases outside the gene matches. The germline gives CDR1 LNHDA, CDR2 SQIVND (reference sequence). The CDR3 runs to 15 residues. CDR3 DNA, as far as it was read: TGTGCCAGTAGTGTGACTAGCGCGAGCTCCTACGAG. Translating gives CASSVTSASSYE. The full CDR3 sequence reads CASSVTSASSYEQYF.

This clone showed up many times. CDR3 DNA (partial): TGCGCCAGCAGCGGGGGGGTCGGGACCGGGGAG. This codes for CASSGGVGTGE. The whole CDR3 sequence reads CASSGGVGTGELFF. The J gene is TRBJ2-2, the V gene TRBV5-1; TRBD2 agrees at 7 bases. The CDR3 goes on 3 residues after the read ends, and that part is filled in from the germline J gene. V lost 4 bases and J lost 5; bases outside the gene matches: 5. Germline CDR1 is SGHRS and CDR2 is YFSETQ. CDR3 length: 14 amino acids.

Many counts were recorded for this clone. One end of the junction is discordant with germline, which a read error may explain. CDR3 DNA, as far as it was read: TGTGCTAGCAGCTTACAGGGGGACCACAATGAG. Amino acids: CASSLQGDHNE. The whole CDR3 protein reads CASSLQGDHNEQFF. V usage is TRBV7-7 and J usage is TRBJ2-1; 8 nucleotides align to TRBD1. The read comes to an end 3 residues before the CDR3 does, leaving the germline J gene to fill in the end. Germline assignment: CDR1 SSHAT and CDR2 FNYEAQ (reference sequence). The CDR3 has 14 residues.

This clone was recorded many times. Read sequence stops 3 residues before the CDR3 end, and the germline J gene provides the missing end. The chain carries TRBV7-6 and TRBJ1-4; 7 bases fit TRBD1. The CDR3 is made up of 16 amino acids. The trim removed 8 bases at V and 7 bases at J, leaving 16 bases unmatched. Germline V gene sequence: CDR1 SGHVS, CDR2 FNYEAQ. The CDR3 bases that were read are TGTGCCAGCTCTCCACAGGGAAGGGGGCTCGCTGAAAAA. Its translation is CASSPQGRGLAEK. The whole CDR3 protein reads CASSPQGRGLAEKLFF. Full variable domain (missing parts from reference TRBV7-6 and TRBJ1-4): GAGVSQSPRYKVTKRGQDVALRCDPISGHVSLYWYRQALGQGPEFLTYFNYEAQQDKSGLPNDRFSAERPEGSISTLTIQRTEQRDSAMYRCASSPQGRGLAEKLFFGSGTQLSVL.

The table lists this clone with many counts. One end of the junction fails to match germline, which may point to a read error. The read is 3 residues too short to cover the CDR3 end, so that end is filled in from the germline J gene. This rearrangement joins TRBV4-2 to TRBJ2-7; D not resolved. The CDR3 runs to 16 residues. CDR1 and CDR2 (germline): LGHNA, YNFKEQ. The chain's CDR3 is CASSQDVRLLSYEQYF. Incomplete CDR3 DNA: TGCGCCAGCAGCCAAGATGTCAGGCTCTTATCCTACGAG.

This clone was observed at least ten times. The read ends 3 residues shy of where the CDR3 ends; the end is completed using the germline J gene. The V and J genes are TRBV20-1 and TRBJ2-5; 8 bases are a match to TRBD2. This CDR3 spans 15 amino acids. J was trimmed by 2 bases and V by 3 bases; bases with no gene match: 8. CDR1 is DFQATT and CDR2 is SNEGSKA in the germline V gene (reference sequence). The CDR3 loop reads CSARGTSGTQETQYF. The sequenced part of the CDR3 DNA is TGCAGTGCTAGGGGCACTAGCGGAACTCAAGAGACC.

This clone has a count of ten or more. The read ends 3 residues early relative to the CDR3; the germline J gene fills the gap. This chain uses TRBV7-9 with TRBJ1-1; the D gene is possibly TRBD1 (6 bases). Trimming cost V 5 bases and J 0 bases, with 10 bases left between them. The germline V gene has CDR1 SEHNR and CDR2 FQNEAQ (reference sequence). The CDR3 spans 14 residues. The sequenced part of the CDR3 DNA is TGTGCCAGCAGCCCCCAGGGGCTGAACACTGAA. Its protein is CASSPQGLNTE. The complete CDR3 sequence is CASSPQGLNTEAFF.

This clone was counted ten times or more. Read sequence stops 3 residues before the CDR3 end, and the germline J gene provides the missing end. V and J are TRBV5-1 and TRBJ2-7; 8 bases are shared with TRBD1. Trimming at V came to 0 bases and at J to 4 bases, leaving 6 bases not matched to a gene. Germline assignment: CDR1 SGHRS and CDR2 YFSETQ. This CDR3 has 15 residues. The DNA read from the CDR3 is TGCGCCAGCAGCTTGGAGGTCAGGGGGCTTTACGAG. This sequence encodes CASSLEVRGLYE. The whole CDR3 region reads CASSLEVRGLYEQYF.

This clone was found many times. The observed sequence ends 3 residues before the CDR3 terminus, with the missing tail filled in from the germline J gene. V gene TRBV5-1 combines with J gene TRBJ2-7, with a weak D call TRBD1 (6 bases). Germline V gene data show CDR1 as SGHRS and CDR2 as YFSETQ. The V end was cut by 0 bases, the J end by 2 bases, with 12 bases between. This CDR3 is 15 amino acids long. The CDR3 loop reads CASSLGGQQAYEQYF. CDR3 DNA (partial): TGCGCCAGCAGCTTGGGCGGACAGCAAGCCTACGAG.

In this sample, this clone turned up many times. The sequenced fragment ends 3 residues before the CDR3 boundary, so the rest is inferred from the germline J gene. The chain recombines TRBV7-8 with TRBJ2-7, with D possibly matching TRBD1 (5 bases). This CDR3 has 15 amino acids. The germline V gene encodes CDR1 SGHVS and CDR2 FQNEAQ. The ends were cut back, 7 bases at V and 0 bases at J, with 16 bases in the middle. The CDR3 reads CASKRFQGPSYEQYF. CDR3 DNA (partial): TGTGCCAGCAAGAGATTTCAGGGCCCCTCCTACGAG.

This clone showed up just a few times. The read halts 3 residues ahead of the CDR3 end, with the missing end drawn from the germline J gene. The chain is built from TRBV5-1 and TRBJ1-1; TRBD1 matches 10 bases. With V trimmed by 3 bases and J by 2 bases, 7 bases remained unmatched. Looked up from germline, CDR1 is SGHRS and CDR2 is YFSETQ. CDR3 length: 16 residues. CDR3 DNA, as far as it was read: TGCGCCAGCAGCTCCCGGGACAGGGGCACCAACACTGAA. It codes for CASSSRDRGTNTE. The whole CDR3 protein reads CASSSRDRGTNTEAFF.

As regards this clone: The read falls 3 residues short of the CDR3 end, and the missing part is taken from the germline J gene. The chain uses TRBV7-9 and TRBJ2-7; TRBD2 might be the D (5 bases). Per germline, CDR1 SEHNR and CDR2 FQNEAQ (reference sequence). Trimming removed 6 bases from V and 3 bases from J, with 18 bases in between. This CDR3 comprises 15 residues. The CDR3 loop reads CASSLFHGVGYEQYF. Partial CDR3 DNA: TGTGCCAGCAGTTTGTTTCACGGGGTGGGCTACGAG. Variable domain in full (rest from reference TRBV7-9 and TRBJ2-7): DTGVSQNPRHKITKRGQNVTFRCDPISEHNRLYWYRQTLGQGPEFLTYFQNEAQLEKSRLLSDRFSAERPKGSFSTLEIQRTEQGDSAMYLCASSLFHGVGYEQYFGPGTRLTVT.

This clone was counted many times. The CDR3 end falls 3 residues outside the read, so it is completed with the germline J gene. The chain is built from TRBV9 and TRBJ2-5, with TRBD2 identical over 10 bases. Germline V gene sequence: CDR1 SGDLS, CDR2 YYNGEE. After removal of 5 bases from V and 5 bases from J, the junction contained 9 bases not matched to a gene. The CDR3 totals 15 residues. CDR3 residues: CASSLAGGVQETQYF. The sequenced CDR3 bases are TGTGCCAGCAGTTTAGCGGGAGGAGTCCAGGAGACC.

About this clone itself: The CDR3 is cut off 3 residues early in the read; its end comes from the germline J gene. The chain recombines TRBV7-9 with TRBJ2-5, with D perhaps TRBD1 (5 bases). Trimming stripped 5 bases from V and 5 bases from J, with 12 bases between. The length of the CDR3 is 13 residues. The V gene's germline CDR1 is SEHNR and CDR2 FQNEAQ (reference sequence). CDR3 protein: CASSRQRKETQYF. Incomplete CDR3 DNA: TGTGCCAGCAGCCGACAGAGAAAGGAGACC.

The sample holds many counts of this clone. The CDR3 end lies 3 residues beyond the end of the read and is filled in from the germline J gene. The chain recombines TRBV5-1 with TRBJ2-2; D gene uncertain. Trimming shortened V by 5 bases and J by 5 bases, and 13 bases separated the two germline ends. CDR3 size: 14 residues. Germline values: CDR1 SGHRS, CDR2 YFSETQ. The part of the CDR3 DNA that was read is TGCGCCAGCAGTGAACTCCCCGGGACCGGGGAG. Amino acid sequence: CASSELPGTGE. The CDR3 in its entirety is CASSELPGTGELFF.

This clone came up a few times. The CDR3 loop is CASSMGRGLGPGQETQYF. The sequenced part of the CDR3 DNA is TGTGCCAGTAGTATGGGGAGGGGCCTAGGTCCAGGCCAAGAGACC. The chain combines TRBV19 with TRBJ2-5; TRBD2 matches 7 bases. The sequence runs out 3 residues before the end of the CDR3; the remainder is reconstructed from the germline J gene. CDR1 and CDR2 from the germline V gene are LNHDA and SQIVND (reference sequence). Trimming took 3 bases from V and 1 from J; bases not matched to a gene: 14. CDR3 length equals 18 residues.

This clone was seen repeatedly, ten times or more. The CDR3 extends 3 residues past the end of the read, so its final part is completed from the germline J gene. The V gene is TRBV6-2 or TRBV6-3, the J gene TRBJ1-2, with a tentative D call TRBD1 (6 bases). The CDR3 runs 12 residues. The V end lost 5 bases, the J end lost 7 bases, and 11 bases lay between the germline ends. The germline V gene has CDR1 MNHEY and CDR2 SVGEGT. The CDR3 DNA, read in part, is TGTGCCAGCAGTAGGGGGTATGGTGGC. It is translated as CASSRGYGG. The whole CDR3 protein is CASSRGYGGYTF.